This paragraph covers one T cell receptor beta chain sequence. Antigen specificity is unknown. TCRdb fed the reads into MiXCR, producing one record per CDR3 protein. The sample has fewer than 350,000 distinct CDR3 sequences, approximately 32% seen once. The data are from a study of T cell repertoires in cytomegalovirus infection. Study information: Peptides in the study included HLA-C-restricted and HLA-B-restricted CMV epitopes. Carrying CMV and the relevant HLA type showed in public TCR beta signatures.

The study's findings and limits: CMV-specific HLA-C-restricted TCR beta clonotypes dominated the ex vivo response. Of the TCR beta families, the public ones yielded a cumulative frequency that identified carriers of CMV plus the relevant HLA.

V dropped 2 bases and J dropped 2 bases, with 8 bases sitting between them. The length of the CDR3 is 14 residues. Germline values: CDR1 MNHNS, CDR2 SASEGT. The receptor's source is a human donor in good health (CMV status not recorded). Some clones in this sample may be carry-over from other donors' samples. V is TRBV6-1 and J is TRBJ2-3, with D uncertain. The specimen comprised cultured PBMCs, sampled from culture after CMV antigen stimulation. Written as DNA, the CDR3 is TGTGCCAGCAGTGAACACTTCGACACAGATACGCAGTATTTT. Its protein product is CASSEHFDTDTQYF.